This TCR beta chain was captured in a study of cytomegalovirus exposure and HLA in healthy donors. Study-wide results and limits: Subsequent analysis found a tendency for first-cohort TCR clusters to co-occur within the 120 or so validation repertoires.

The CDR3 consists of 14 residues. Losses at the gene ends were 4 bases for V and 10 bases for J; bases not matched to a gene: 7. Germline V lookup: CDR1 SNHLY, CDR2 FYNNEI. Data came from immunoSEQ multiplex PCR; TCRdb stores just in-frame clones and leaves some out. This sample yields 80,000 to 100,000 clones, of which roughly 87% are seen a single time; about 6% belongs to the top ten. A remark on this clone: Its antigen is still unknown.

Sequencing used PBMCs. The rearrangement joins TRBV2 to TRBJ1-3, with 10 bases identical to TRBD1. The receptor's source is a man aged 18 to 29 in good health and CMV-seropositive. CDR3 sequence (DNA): TGTGCCAGCAGTGCGGACAGGGGGGTTTCTACCATATATTTT. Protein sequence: CASSADRGVSTIYF.